This T cell receptor (beta chain) comes out of a study of T cell changes during pregnancy in multiple sclerosis. CDR3 length equals 16 residues. Germline CDR1 is SGHTA and CDR2 is FQGNSA. Between the trimmed V and J ends, which lost 0 bases and 8 bases, there was a span of 14 bases. Clones were read by immunoSEQ multiplex PCR, and TCRdb kept only the in-frame ones, dropping some. The sample comprises over 15,000 clones, 80% to 90% of which are singletons, and roughly 10% rests with the top ten. The V and J genes are TRBV7-2 and TRBJ1-6, with D tentatively TRBD1 (5 bases). The sequenced sample was CD8+ T cells from peripheral blood mononuclear cells, obtained in the second trimester of pregnancy. The sequence derives from a female donor in good health, enrolled as a control in a pregnancy study. CDR3: CASSLARGTGDSPLHF. The CDR3 coding sequence is TGTGCCAGCAGCTTAGCGCGCGGGACGGGGGATTCACCCCTCCACTTT.